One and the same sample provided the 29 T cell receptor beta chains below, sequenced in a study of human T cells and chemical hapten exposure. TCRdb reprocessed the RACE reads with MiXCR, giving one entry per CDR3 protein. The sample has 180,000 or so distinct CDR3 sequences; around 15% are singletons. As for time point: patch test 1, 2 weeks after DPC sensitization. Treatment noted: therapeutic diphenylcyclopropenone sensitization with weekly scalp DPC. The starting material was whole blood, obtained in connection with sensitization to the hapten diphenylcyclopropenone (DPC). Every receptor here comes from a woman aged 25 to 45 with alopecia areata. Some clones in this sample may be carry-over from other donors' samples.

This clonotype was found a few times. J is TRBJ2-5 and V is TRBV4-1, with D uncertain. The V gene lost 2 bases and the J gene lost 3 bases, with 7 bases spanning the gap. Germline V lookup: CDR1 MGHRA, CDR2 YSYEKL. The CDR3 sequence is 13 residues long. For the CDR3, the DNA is TGCGCCAGCAGCCAACCTTGGGAAGAGACCCAGTACTTC. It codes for CASSQPWEETQYF.

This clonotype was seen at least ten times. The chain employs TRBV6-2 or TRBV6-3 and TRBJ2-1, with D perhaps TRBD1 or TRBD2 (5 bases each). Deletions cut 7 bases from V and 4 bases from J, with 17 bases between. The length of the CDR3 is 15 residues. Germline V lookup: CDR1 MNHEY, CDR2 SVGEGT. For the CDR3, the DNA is TGTGCCAGCAAAAGGGGCGGAGGCAGTTACAATGAGCAGTTCTTC. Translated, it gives CASKRGGGSYNEQFF.

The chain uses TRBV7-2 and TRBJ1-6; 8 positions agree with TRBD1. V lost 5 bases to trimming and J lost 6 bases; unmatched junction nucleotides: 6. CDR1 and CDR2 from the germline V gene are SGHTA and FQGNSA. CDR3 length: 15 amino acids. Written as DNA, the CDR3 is TGTGCCAGCAGCACGGACAGGGCCCGTAATTCACCCCTCCACTTT. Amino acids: CASSTDRARNSPLHF.

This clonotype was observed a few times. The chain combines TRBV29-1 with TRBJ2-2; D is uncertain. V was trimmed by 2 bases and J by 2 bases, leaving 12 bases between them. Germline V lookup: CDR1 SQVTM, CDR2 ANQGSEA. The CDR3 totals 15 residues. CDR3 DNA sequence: TGCAGCGTTGAACTCCTGGGGAAAAACACCGGGGAGCTGTTTTTT. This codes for CSVELLGKNTGELFF.

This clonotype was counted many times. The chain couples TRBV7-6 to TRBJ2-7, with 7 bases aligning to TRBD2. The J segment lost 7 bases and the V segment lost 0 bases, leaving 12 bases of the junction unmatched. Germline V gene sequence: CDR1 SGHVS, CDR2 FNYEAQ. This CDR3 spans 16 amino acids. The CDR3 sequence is CASSLAFAGARGEQYF. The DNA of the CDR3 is TGTGCCAGCAGCTTAGCGTTCGCGGGAGCGCGGGGGGAGCAGTACTTC.

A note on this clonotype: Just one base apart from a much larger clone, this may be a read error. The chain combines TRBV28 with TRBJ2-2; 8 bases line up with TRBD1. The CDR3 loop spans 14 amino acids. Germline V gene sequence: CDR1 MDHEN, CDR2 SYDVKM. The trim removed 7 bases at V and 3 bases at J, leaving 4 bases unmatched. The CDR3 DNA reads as TGTGCCAGCATGGACAGGGTTGACACCGGGGAGCTGTTTTTT. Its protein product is CASMDRVDTGELFF.

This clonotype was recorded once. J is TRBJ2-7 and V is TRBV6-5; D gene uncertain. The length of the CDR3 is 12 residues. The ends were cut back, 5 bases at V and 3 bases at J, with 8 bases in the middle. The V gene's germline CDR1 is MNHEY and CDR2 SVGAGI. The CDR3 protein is CASSRSDYEQYF. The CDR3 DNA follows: TGTGCCAGCAGTCGATCCGACTACGAGCAGTACTTC.

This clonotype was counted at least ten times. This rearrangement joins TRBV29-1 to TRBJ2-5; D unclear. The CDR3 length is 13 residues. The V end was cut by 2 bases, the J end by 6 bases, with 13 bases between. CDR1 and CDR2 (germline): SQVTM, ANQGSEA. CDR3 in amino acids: CSVELSEKKTQYF. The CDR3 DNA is TGCAGCGTTGAATTGTCAGAGAAGAAGACCCAGTACTTC.

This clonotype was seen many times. The CDR3 sequence: CASSKGPANTGELFF. The CDR3 nucleotides read TGTGCCAGCAGTAAGGGACCGGCGAACACCGGGGAGCTGTTTTTT. The chain links TRBV2 to TRBJ2-2, with D perhaps given as TRBD1 or TRBD2 (5 bases each). V was pared by 5 bases and J by 0 bases, with 10 bases between. Looked up from germline, CDR1 is SNHLY and CDR2 is FYNNEI. This CDR3 contains 15 residues. Supplemented by reference TRBV2 and TRBJ2-2, the full variable domain reads EPEVTQTPSHQVTQMGQEVILRCVPISNHLYFYWYRQILGQKVEFLVSFYNNEISEKSEIFDDQFSVERPDGSNFTLKIRSTKLEDSAMYFCASSKGPANTGELFFGEGSRLTVL.

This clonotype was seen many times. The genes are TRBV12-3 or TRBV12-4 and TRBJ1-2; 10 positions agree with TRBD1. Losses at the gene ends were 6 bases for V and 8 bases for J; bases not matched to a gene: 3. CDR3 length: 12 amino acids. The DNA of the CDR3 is TGTGCCAGCAGCCCGACAGGGGGCGGCTACACCTTC. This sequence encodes CASSPTGGGYTF.

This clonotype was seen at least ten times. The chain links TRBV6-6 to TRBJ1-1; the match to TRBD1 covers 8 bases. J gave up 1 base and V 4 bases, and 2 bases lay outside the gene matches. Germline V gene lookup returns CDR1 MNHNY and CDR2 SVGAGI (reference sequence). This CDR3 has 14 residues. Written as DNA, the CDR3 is TGTGCCAGCAGTTCGACAGGGGAGAACACTGAAGCTTTCTTT. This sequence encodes CASSSTGENTEAFF.

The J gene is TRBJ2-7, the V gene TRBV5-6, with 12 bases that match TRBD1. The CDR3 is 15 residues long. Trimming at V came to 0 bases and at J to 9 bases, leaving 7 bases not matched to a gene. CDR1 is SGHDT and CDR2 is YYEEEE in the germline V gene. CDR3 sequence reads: CASSLAGTGGARQYF. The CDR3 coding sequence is TGTGCCAGCAGCTTGGCCGGGACAGGGGGCGCGAGGCAGTACTTC.

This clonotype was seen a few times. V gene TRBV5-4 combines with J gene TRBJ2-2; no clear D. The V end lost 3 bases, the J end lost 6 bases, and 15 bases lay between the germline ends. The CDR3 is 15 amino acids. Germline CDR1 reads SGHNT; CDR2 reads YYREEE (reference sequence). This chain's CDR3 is CASSYQSGISGELFF. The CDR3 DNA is TGTGCCAGCAGCTATCAATCGGGTATTTCCGGGGAGCTGTTTTTT.

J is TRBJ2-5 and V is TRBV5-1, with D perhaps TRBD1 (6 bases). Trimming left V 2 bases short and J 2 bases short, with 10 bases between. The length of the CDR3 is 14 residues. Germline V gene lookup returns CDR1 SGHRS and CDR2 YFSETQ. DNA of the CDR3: TGCGCCAGCAGCTTTGACAGGATTCAAGAGACCCAGTACTTC. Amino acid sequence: CASSFDRIQETQYF.

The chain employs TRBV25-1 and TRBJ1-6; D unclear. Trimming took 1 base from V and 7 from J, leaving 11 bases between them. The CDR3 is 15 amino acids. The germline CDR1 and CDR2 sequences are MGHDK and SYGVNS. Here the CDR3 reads CASSESGSANSPLHF. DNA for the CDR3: TGTGCCAGCAGTGAATCGGGCTCAGCAAATTCACCCCTCCACTTT.

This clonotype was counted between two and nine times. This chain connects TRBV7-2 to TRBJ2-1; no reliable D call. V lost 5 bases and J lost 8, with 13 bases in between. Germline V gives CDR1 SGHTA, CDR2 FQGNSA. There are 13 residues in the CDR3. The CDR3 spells CASSTHGFDEQFF. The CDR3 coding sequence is TGTGCCAGCAGCACCCACGGGTTCGATGAGCAGTTCTTC.

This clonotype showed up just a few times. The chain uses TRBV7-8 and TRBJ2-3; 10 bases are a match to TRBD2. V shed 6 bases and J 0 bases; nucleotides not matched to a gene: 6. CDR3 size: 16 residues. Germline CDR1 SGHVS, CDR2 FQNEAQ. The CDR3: CASRPKREGSTDTQYF. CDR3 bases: TGTGCCAGCAGACCCAAGCGGGAGGGTAGCACAGATACGCAGTATTTT. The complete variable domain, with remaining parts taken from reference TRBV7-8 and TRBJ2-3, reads GAGVSQSPRYKVAKRGQDVALRCDPISGHVSLFWYQQALGQGPEFLTYFQNEAQLDKSGLPSDRFFAERPEGSVSTLKIQRTQQEDSAVYLCASRPKREGSTDTQYFGPGTRLTVL.

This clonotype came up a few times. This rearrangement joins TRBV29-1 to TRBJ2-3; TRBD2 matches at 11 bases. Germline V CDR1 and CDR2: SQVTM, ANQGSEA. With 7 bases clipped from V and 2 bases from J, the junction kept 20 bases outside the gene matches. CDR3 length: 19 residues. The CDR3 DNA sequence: TGCAGCGGCATGAAGCAATGGACAGTGACTAGCGGGGTCACAGATACGCAGTATTTT. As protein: CSGMKQWTVTSGVTDTQYF.

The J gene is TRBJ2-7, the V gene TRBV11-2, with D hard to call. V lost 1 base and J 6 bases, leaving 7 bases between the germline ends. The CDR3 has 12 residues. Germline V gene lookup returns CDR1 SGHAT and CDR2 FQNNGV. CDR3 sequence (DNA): TGTGCCAGCAGCTTAGCCCCAGGCGAGCAGTACTTC. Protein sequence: CASSLAPGEQYF.

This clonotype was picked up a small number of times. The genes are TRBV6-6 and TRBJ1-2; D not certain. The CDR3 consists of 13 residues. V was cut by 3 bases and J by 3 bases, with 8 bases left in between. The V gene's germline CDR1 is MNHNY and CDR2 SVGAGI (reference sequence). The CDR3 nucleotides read TGTGCCAGCAGTTATGATAAGGACTATGGCTACACCTTC. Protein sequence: CASSYDKDYGYTF.

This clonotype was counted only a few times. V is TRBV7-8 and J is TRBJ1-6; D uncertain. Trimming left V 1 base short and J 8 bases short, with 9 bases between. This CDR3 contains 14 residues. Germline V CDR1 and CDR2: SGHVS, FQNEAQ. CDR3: CASSLDPRHSPLHF. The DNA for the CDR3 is TGTGCCAGCAGCTTAGATCCGAGGCATTCACCCCTCCACTTT.

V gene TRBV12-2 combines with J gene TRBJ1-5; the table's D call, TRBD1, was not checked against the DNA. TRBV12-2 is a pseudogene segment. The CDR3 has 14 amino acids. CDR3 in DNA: TGTGCAAGTCGCTGGACAGGGGGCAATCAGCCCCAGCATTTT. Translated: CASRWTGGNQPQHF.

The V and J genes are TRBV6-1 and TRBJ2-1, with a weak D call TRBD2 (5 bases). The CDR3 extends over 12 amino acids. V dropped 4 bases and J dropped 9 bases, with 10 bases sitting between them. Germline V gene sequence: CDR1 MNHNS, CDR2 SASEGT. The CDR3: CASSVIGVEQFF. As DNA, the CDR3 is TGTGCCAGCAGTGTGATCGGGGTTGAGCAGTTCTTC.

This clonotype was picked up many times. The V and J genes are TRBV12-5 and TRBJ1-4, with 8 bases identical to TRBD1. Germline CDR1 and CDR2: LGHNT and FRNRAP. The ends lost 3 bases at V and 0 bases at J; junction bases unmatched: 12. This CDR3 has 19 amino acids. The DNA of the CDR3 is TGTGCTAGTGGTTTCTACTTGACAGGGGAGGTTGCAACTAATGAAAAACTGTTTTTT. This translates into CASGFYLTGEVATNEKLFF.

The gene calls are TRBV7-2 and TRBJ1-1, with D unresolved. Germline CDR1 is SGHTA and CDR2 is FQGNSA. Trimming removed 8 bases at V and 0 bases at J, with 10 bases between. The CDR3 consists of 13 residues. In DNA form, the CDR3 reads TGTGCCAGCGGCGTCAGTTTGAACACTGAAGCTTTCTTT. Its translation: CASGVSLNTEAFF.

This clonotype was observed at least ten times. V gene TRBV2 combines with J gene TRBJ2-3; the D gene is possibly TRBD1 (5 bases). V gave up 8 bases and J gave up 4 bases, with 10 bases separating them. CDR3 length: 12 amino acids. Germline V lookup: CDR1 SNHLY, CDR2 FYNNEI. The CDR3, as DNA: TGTGCCAGCGGGGCGGTCCCAGATACGCAGTATTTT. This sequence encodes CASGAVPDTQYF.

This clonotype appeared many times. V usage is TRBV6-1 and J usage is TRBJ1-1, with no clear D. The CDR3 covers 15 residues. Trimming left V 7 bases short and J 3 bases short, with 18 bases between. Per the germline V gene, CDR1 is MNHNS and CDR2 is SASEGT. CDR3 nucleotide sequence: TGTGCCAGCAAAGCGGTAAGGGTTTCGGACACTGAAGCTTTCTTT. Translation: CASKAVRVSDTEAFF.

The CDR3 nucleotides are TGTGCCAGCAGACCCGGGACAGCCTCTGGAAACACCATATATTTT. Its protein is CASRPGTASGNTIYF. The chain couples TRBV7-2 to TRBJ1-3; 7 bases map to TRBD1. CDR1 and CDR2 from the germline V gene are SGHTA and FQGNSA. The CDR3 covers 15 residues. V was pared by 6 bases and J by 0 bases, with 5 bases of the junction left unmatched.

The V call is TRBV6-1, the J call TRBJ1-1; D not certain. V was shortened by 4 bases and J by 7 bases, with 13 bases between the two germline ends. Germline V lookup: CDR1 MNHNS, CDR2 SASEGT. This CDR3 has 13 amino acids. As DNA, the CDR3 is TGTGCCAGCAGTGGGACCGGACGGAATGAAGCTTTCTTT. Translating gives CASSGTGRNEAFF.